The rows below give T cell receptor beta chains drawn from one sample of a study of tumor-infiltrating lymphocytes in primary liver carcinoma. MiXCR, run by TCRdb on the multiplex PCR reads, gives a single entry per CDR3 protein. This repertoire shows about 64,000 distinct CDR3 sequences, over 60% found once; its top ten account for 40%. Sequenced: liver tumor tissue from sampling region 4. The receptors were sampled from a man aged 40-55 years with primary liver carcinoma and hepatitis B virus infection. CDR3s include the opening cysteine and the closing phenylalanine or tryptophan. The D gene is left open where the match is weak. Size is omitted from some rows. Given values are once, few, many or a class for expanded clones.

j_gene,d_gene,v_gene,abundance,CDR3aa,CDR3nt
TRBJ2-5,NA,TRBV30,NA,CAWSGGLQTQYF,TGTGCCTGGAGTGGGGGTTTGCAGACCCAGTACTTC
TRBJ2-1,TRBD2,TRBV6-1,NA,CASNGGPAGRNEQFF,TGTGCCAGCAATGGGGGTCCAGCGGGACGGAATGAGCAGTTCTTC
TRBJ2-5,NA,TRBV28,NA,CVISLWAGMETQYF,TGTGTCATCAGTTTATGGGCGGGGATGGAGACCCAGTACTTC
TRBJ2-7,NA,TRBV28,NA,CVSSLGGHVSYEQYF,TGTGTCAGCAGTTTGGGGGGGCATGTTTCCTACGAGCAGTATTTC
TRBJ1-2,NA,TRBV7-9,NA,CASSVQGTNYGYTF,TGTGCCAGCAGCGTGCAAGGAACTAACTATGGCTACACCTTC
TRBJ2-3,NA,TRBV12-3/TRBV12-4,once,CASSTRGTDTQYF,TGTGCTAGCAGTACTAGGGGCACAGATACGCAGTATTTT
TRBJ1-5,NA,TRBV7-9,many,CASSRHGQPQHF,TGTGCCAGCAGTCGACATGGGCAGCCCCAGCATTTT
TRBJ2-5,TRBD2,TRBV4-2,NA,CASSQSSGRDRKAQYF,TGTGCCAGCAGCCAATCTAGCGGGAGGGACAGGAAGGCCCAGTATTTC
TRBJ2-4,NA,TRBV6-6,NA,CASSYSTSVITKNIQYF,TGCGCCAGCAGTTACTCGACGTCAGTGATCACCAAAAACATTCAGTACTTC
TRBJ2-1,TRBD2,TRBV6-2/TRBV6-3,NA,CVSSYTAGDLNELFF,TGCGTCAGCAGTTACACGGCGGGAGACCTCAATGAGCTGTTCTTC
TRBJ2-3,NA,TRBV4-2,NA,CTSSQEVRRADAQYF,TGTACCAGCAGCCAAGAAGTTAGAAGGGCAGATGCGCAGTATTTT
TRBJ2-5,NA,TRBV4-2,NA,CASSQVTGLQETQYF,TGTGCCAGCAGCCAAGTGACGGGACTCCAAGAGACCCAGTACTTC
TRBJ2-2,NA,TRBV2,NA,CASSFSGELFF,TGTGCCAGCAGTTTTTCCGGGGAGCTGTTTTTT
TRBJ1-5,TRBD1,TRBV6-6,NA,CVSSGTEGAYSNQPQHF,TGTGTCAGCAGCGGGACAGAGGGGGCCTATAGCAATCAGCCCCAGCATTTT
TRBJ2-7,TRBD2,TRBV10-3,NA,CAITKRLGLAGGFSYEQYF,TGTGCCATCACCAAACGATTAGGACTAGCGGGAGGGTTCTCCTACGAGCAGTATTTC
TRBJ2-7,NA,TRBV6-2/TRBV6-3,many,CASSYPYSYEQYF,TGTGCCAGTAGTTACCCGTATTCCTACGAGCAGTACTTC
TRBJ2-3,TRBD2,TRBV10-2,NA,CANQREGRSDTQYF,TGCGCCAACCAGCGGGAGGGCCGGTCGGATACGCAGTATTTT
TRBJ2-7,NA,TRBV6-2/TRBV6-3,NA,CVCSLDATYEQYF,TGTGTCTGCAGTTTGGACGCTACCTACGAGCAGTACTTC
TRBJ2-7,NA,TRBV6-1,NA,CASRVVVLGSYEQYF,TGTGCCAGCAGGGTCGTGGTACTAGGAAGCTATGAGCAGTACTTC
TRBJ2-1,TRBD2,TRBV11-2,NA,CASGYPGTSGSNEQFF,TGTGCCAGCGGCTACCCCGGGACTAGCGGTAGCAATGAGCAGTTCTTC
TRBJ2-2,NA,TRBV11-2,NA,CASSLYRTARRHRGAVF,TGTGCCAGCAGCTTATATCGCACAGCTAGAAGACACCGGGGAGCTGTTTTT
TRBJ2-2,NA,TRBV29-1,once,CSVKRRGRGGELFF,TGCAGCGTTAAGAGACGGGGACGGGGCGGGGAGCTGTTTTTT
TRBJ2-5,NA,TRBV5-1,many,CASSLEGETQYF,TGCGCCAGCAGCTTGGAAGGAGAGACCCAGTACTTC
TRBJ2-1,TRBD2,TRBV5-1,NA,CASNSIGLAGAVNNEQFF,TGCGCCAGCAATTCTATCGGACTAGCGGGAGCGGTGAACAATGAGCAGTTCTTC
TRBJ2-1,NA,TRBV5-5,NA,CASRPGQCSYNEHFF,TGTGCCAGCAGGCCTGGACAGTGTTCCTACAATGAGCACTTCTTC
TRBJ1-1,TRBD1,TRBV28,many,CASSRQGPEAFF,TGTGCCAGCAGTCGACAGGGCCCTGAAGCTTTCTTT
TRBJ2-1,NA,TRBV4-1,once,CASNQGPSSHNEQFF,TGCGCCAGCAACCAAGGTCCTAGCTCCCACAATGAGCAGTTCTTC
TRBJ2-4,NA,TRBV7-9,NA,CASSPKGIQYF,TGTGCCAGCAGCCCTAAAGGCATTCAGTACTTC
TRBJ1-1,NA,TRBV5-6,NA,CASSMGKVTSTETFF,TGTGCCAGCAGCATGGGGAAGGTTACGAGCACTGAAACTTTCTTT
TRBJ1-1,NA,TRBV7-9,NA,CASSPSSDGTEVSF,TGTGCCAGCAGCCCTAGCTCCGATGGCACTGAAGTTTCCTTT
TRBJ2-5,TRBD2,TRBV28,many,CASSQLAGVKTQYF,TGTGCCAGCAGCCAACTAGCGGGAGTAAAGACCCAGTACTTC
TRBJ2-1,TRBD2,TRBV14,NA,CASSQVGLAGNHEQFF,TGTGCCAGTAGCCAAGTTGGACTAGCGGGAAATCATGAGCAGTTCTTC
TRBJ2-7,NA,TRBV14,many,CASSQGRSWGEQYF,TGTGCCAGCAGCCAAGGGCGGAGTTGGGGCGAGCAGTACTTC
TRBJ2-5,NA,TRBV12-3/TRBV12-4,NA,CANSFYSETQYF,TGTGCCAACAGTTTTTATTCAGAGACCCAGTACTTC
TRBJ1-1,TRBD1,TRBV11-2,many,CASSLATGTEAFF,TGTGCCAGCAGCTTAGCGACAGGGACTGAAGCTTTCTTT
TRBJ2-2,TRBD2,TRBV10-3,NA,CAISLGLAGVTGEQFF,TGTGCCATCAGCCTAGGACTAGCGGGAGTCACCGGGGAACAGTTTTTT
TRBJ1-5,NA,TRBV28,NA,CASGPYNNQPQHF,TGTGCCAGCGGACCGTACAATAATCAGCCCCAGCATTTT
TRBJ2-2,NA,TRBV12-3/TRBV12-4,NA,CASPGARELFF,TGTGCCAGCCCGGGAGCCAGGGAGCTGTTTTTT
TRBJ2-2,TRBD2,TRBV29-1,NA,CSVGTSTANTGGLFF,TGCAGTGTTGGGACTAGCACGGCGAACACCGGGGGGCTGTTTTTT
TRBJ2-1,NA,TRBV11-2,NA,CARRLGPGGVPEQFF,TGTGCCAGGAGGTTAGGTCCAGGCGGTGTTCCTGAGCAGTTCTTC
TRBJ2-1,NA,TRBV5-5,few,CTSGIRDNEQFF,TGTACCAGCGGAATTAGGGACAATGAGCAGTTCTTC
TRBJ2-2,NA,TRBV5-6,many,CASSPEPGELFF,TGTGCCAGCAGCCCCGAACCCGGGGAGCTGTTTTTT
TRBJ1-5,NA,TRBV29-1,NA,CNVRAGGFNQPQHF,TGCAACGTCAGAGCCGGGGGTTTCAATCAGCCCCAGCATTTT
TRBJ2-1,NA,TRBV6-6,NA,CASGEGHRSYNEQFF,TGTGCCAGCGGGGAAGGACACCGTTCCTACAATGAGCAGTTCTTC
TRBJ2-1,NA,TRBV4-1,NA,CASSPLGNNNDEQFF,TGCGCAAGCAGTCCGCTCGGTAACAACAACGATGAGCAGTTCTTC
TRBJ1-5,TRBD1,TRBV6-5,many,CASSPGTGGRGNQPQHF,TGTGCCAGCAGCCCTGGGACAGGGGGCCGGGGCAATCAGCCCCAGCATTTT
TRBJ2-5,NA,TRBV11-2,NA,CASSLARLALGERETQYF,TGTGCCAGCAGTTTAGCGAGGCTAGCCCTGGGAGAAAGAGAGACCCAATACTTC
TRBJ2-6,NA,TRBV5-1,NA,CVSSAGHSGANVLTF,TGCGTCAGCAGTGCCGGACATTCTGGGGCCAACGTCCTGACTTTC
TRBJ2-7,NA,TRBV10-2,once,CASSEGSEYEQYF,TGCGCCAGCAGTGAGGGCAGTGAATACGAGCAGTATTTC
TRBJ2-5,TRBD1,TRBV4-2,NA,CTSSQGGETQYF,TGTACCAGCAGCCAAGGGGGCGAGACCCAGTACTTC
TRBJ2-7,TRBD2,TRBV7-9,NA,CAISPWTSAGSYEQYF,TGTGCCATCAGCCCATGGACTAGCGCAGGATCCTACGAGCAGTACTTC
TRBJ2-3,NA,TRBV4-3,NA,CASSQDEESGDRYMQYF,TGCGCCAGCAGCCAAGACGAGGAGTCGGGAGACCGATATATGCAGTATTTT
TRBJ2-5,NA,TRBV5-5,NA,CASSSYGSVQETQYF,TGTGCCAGCAGCTCGTATGGATCAGTACAAGAGACCCAGTACTTC
TRBJ2-7,NA,TRBV7-9,NA,CGSEDGSYEQYF,TGTGGCAGCGAGGACGGCTCTTATGAGCAGTACTTC